A single sample gave rise to the 22 T cell receptor beta chains below, sequenced in a study of OX40 agonist ivuxolimab in advanced cancers. This table comes from immunoSEQ multiplex PCR, and its TCRdb copy is limited to in-frame clones, with some not included. The sample contains 65,000 to 85,000 clones, more than 90% of which appear only once. The sequencing here drew on CD4+ or CD8+ T cells sorted from blood, taken in a trial of the OX40 agonist ivuxolimab. These receptors were obtained from an adult with an advanced solid tumor such as melanoma, head and neck, liver or kidney cancer.

The chain employs TRBV7-6 and TRBJ1-1; D ambiguous. The CDR3 runs 13 residues. The ends were cut back, 1 base at V and 3 bases at J, with 6 bases in the middle. Looked up from germline, CDR1 is SGHVS and CDR2 is FNYEAQ. Written as DNA, the CDR3 is TGTGCCAGCAGCTTAGGGTGGGACACTGAAGCTTTCTTT. Residues: CASSLGWDTEAFF. The full variable domain, in which reference TRBV7-6 and TRBJ1-1 provide the parts outside the CDR3, is GAGVSQSPRYKVTKRGQDVALRCDPISGHVSLYWYRQALGQGPEFLTYFNYEAQQDKSGLPNDRFSAERPEGSISTLTIQRTEQRDSAMYRCASSLGWDTEAFFGQGTRLTVV.

The chain combines TRBV7-9 with TRBJ2-3, with D possibly being TRBD2 (5 bases). Germline V lookup: CDR1 SEHNR, CDR2 FQNEAQ (reference sequence). The CDR3 has 14 residues. V lost 4 bases and J 1 base, leaving 9 bases between the germline ends. The CDR3 nucleotides are TGTGCCAGCAGCTCCCGGGGAGGCACAGATACGCAGTATTTT. Translated: CASSSRGGTDTQYF.

The V gene is TRBV4-2, the J gene TRBJ2-2, with 7 bases fitting TRBD2. This CDR3 has 13 residues. Germline-derived CDR1 and CDR2 are LGHNA and YNFKEQ. This CDR3 reads CATGTINTGELFF. Here the CDR3 DNA reads TGTGCAACCGGGACTATTAACACCGGGGAGCTGTTTTTT.

V usage is TRBV7-9 and J usage is TRBJ2-7, with TRBD2 identical over 8 bases. From germline, CDR1 is SEHNR and CDR2 FQNEAQ (reference sequence). This CDR3 has 16 residues. The trim removed 0 bases at V and 4 bases at J, leaving 8 bases unmatched. The CDR3 here is CASSLAASGRGYEQYF. The DNA for the CDR3 is TGTGCCAGCAGCTTAGCGGCCAGCGGGAGAGGTTACGAGCAGTACTTC.

The chain carries TRBV23-1 and TRBJ2-1; D ambiguous. TRBV23-1 is reported as an ORF; its role is uncertain. This CDR3 contains 17 residues. Deletions cut 3 bases from V and 1 base from J, with 16 bases between. The CDR3 DNA reads as TGCGCCAGCAGTCACCCCACACGAGGAGATTCCTACAATGAGCAGTTCTTC. Its translation is CASSHPTRGDSYNEQFF.

This clone occurred once. The V call is TRBV2, the J call TRBJ2-5, with D possibly TRBD2 on 5 matching bases. Germline CDR1 SNHLY, CDR2 FYNNEI. The CDR3 length is 13 residues. Trimming left V 7 bases short and J 7 bases short, with 16 bases between. The CDR3 loop reads CASTALSGRTQYF. CDR3 bases: TGTGCCAGCACTGCTTTGAGCGGAAGGACCCAGTACTTC.

The J gene is TRBJ1-4, the V gene TRBV15; 7 bases align to TRBD1. Germline loops: CDR1 LNHNV, CDR2 YYDKDF (reference sequence). V gave up 2 bases and J gave up 1 base; unmatched junction bases: 1. The CDR3 consists of 15 residues. CDR3 in DNA: TGTGCCACCAGCAGATCAGGGGGAACTAATGAAAAACTGTTTTTT. It specifies CATSRSGGTNEKLFF.

This sequence joins TRBV5-1 and TRBJ1-1; TRBD1 matches at 8 bases. The CDR3 has 15 amino acids. Per the germline V gene, CDR1 is SGHRS and CDR2 is YFSETQ. J gave up 2 bases and V 0 bases, and 3 bases lay outside the gene matches. DNA for the CDR3: TGCGCCAGCAGCTTGGTCCAGGGGGCTAACACTGAAGCTTTCTTT. Translating gives CASSLVQGANTEAFF.

The chain joins TRBV18 to TRBJ1-2; TRBD1 matches 8 bases. The CDR3 runs 14 residues. J was trimmed by 6 bases and V by 3 bases; bases with no gene match: 6. Germline loops: CDR1 KGHSH, CDR2 LQKENI. The CDR3: CASSPTGVEDGYTF. CDR3 DNA: TGTGCCAGCTCACCGACAGGGGTTGAGGATGGCTACACCTTC.

The chain combines TRBV5-1 with TRBJ2-3; D unclear. V was cut by 3 bases and J by 2 bases, with 16 bases left in between. Germline CDR1 is SGHRS and CDR2 is YFSETQ. The CDR3 length is 16 residues. CDR3 region: CASSWEDTRPTDTQYF. As DNA, the CDR3 is TGCGCCAGCAGCTGGGAAGATACTCGCCCCACAGATACGCAGTATTTT.

The CDR3 sequence is CASRRGGGHTQYF. CDR3 coding DNA: TGTGCCAGCAGACGTGGGGGGGGGCATACGCAGTATTTT. The chain combines TRBV11-2 with TRBJ2-3; D may be TRBD2 (7 bases). Germline lookup yields CDR1 SGHAT and CDR2 FQNNGV. Trimming took off 6 bases at V and 7 bases at J, with 14 bases between the two ends. The CDR3 runs to 13 residues.

This rearrangement joins TRBV6-6 to TRBJ1-1, with 8 bases lining up with TRBD1. The V segment lost 5 bases and the J segment 6 bases; nucleotides outside the gene matches: 8. The length of the CDR3 is 14 residues. The germline gives CDR1 MNHNY, CDR2 SVGAGI (reference sequence). This CDR3 is CASSTLTGVAEAFF. The CDR3 bases are TGTGCCAGCAGTACCTTGACAGGGGTCGCTGAAGCTTTCTTT.

This chain connects TRBV5-1 to TRBJ2-7; D might be TRBD1 or TRBD2, each matching 5 bases. This CDR3 has 15 amino acids. Trimming removed 1 base at V and 5 bases at J, with 16 bases between. In germline, CDR1 is SGHRS, CDR2 YFSETQ. The CDR3 sequence: CASSLIGGIGDEQYF. The CDR3 bases are TGCGCCAGCAGCTTGATTGGGGGTATAGGCGACGAGCAGTACTTC.

This chain connects TRBV6-1 to TRBJ1-6; no firm D call. Trimming left V 1 base short and J 6 bases short, with 7 bases between. Germline CDR1 reads MNHNS; CDR2 reads SASEGT. The CDR3 covers 14 residues. CDR3 amino acids: CASSEEGTNSPLHF. CDR3 nucleotide sequence: TGTGCCAGCAGTGAAGAGGGAACTAATTCACCCCTCCACTTT.

This chain joins TRBV19 and TRBJ2-2; TRBD1 matches at 7 bases. Germline assignment: CDR1 LNHDA and CDR2 SQIVND (reference sequence). This CDR3 is built from 15 residues. Trimming cost V 6 bases and J 4 bases; bases outside gene matches: 8. This CDR3 reads CASRPWTGGTGELFF. The CDR3 DNA sequence: TGTGCCAGTAGACCTTGGACAGGAGGCACCGGGGAGCTGTTTTTT.

The gene calls are TRBV5-6 and TRBJ2-3; D is ambiguous. Trimming left V 1 base short and J 6 bases short, with 6 bases between. Per the germline V gene, CDR1 is SGHDT and CDR2 is YYEEEE. The CDR3 totals 12 residues. The CDR3 loop reads CASSLMEDTQYF. CDR3 nucleotides: TGTGCCAGCAGCTTGATGGAGGATACGCAGTATTTT.

This chain connects TRBV25-1 to TRBJ1-1, with TRBD1 matching 9 bases. After removal of 4 bases from V and 10 bases from J, the junction contained 10 bases not matched to a gene. Germline V gene data show CDR1 as MGHDK and CDR2 as SYGVNS. The CDR3 is made up of 14 amino acids. Written as DNA, the CDR3 is TGTGCCAGCAGTGGGACAGGGGTAATTAGAGGAGCTTTCTTT. It specifies CASSGTGVIRGAFF.

This chain links TRBV9 with TRBJ2-2; 10 nucleotides line up with TRBD1. The CDR3 length is 16 residues. Germline trimming cut 3 bases from V and 2 bases from J; bases unmatched to any gene: 4. CDR1 SGDLS and CDR2 YYNGEE come from the germline V gene. The CDR3 coding sequence is TGTGCCAGCAGCGAGGGGACAGGGGTTAACACCGGGGAGCTGTTTTTT. It yields the protein CASSEGTGVNTGELFF.

J is TRBJ2-1 and V is TRBV19, with 11 positions matching TRBD1. Trimming removed 7 bases from V and 4 bases from J; junction bases left unmatched: 15. The CDR3 spans 18 residues. Germline V lookup: CDR1 LNHDA, CDR2 SQIVND (reference sequence). CDR3 in DNA: TGTGCCAGTACCATGGGGACAGGGGGTTCTGCGTATTACAATGAGCAGTTCTTC. Amino acids: CASTMGTGGSAYYNEQFF.

The V call is TRBV6-1, the J call TRBJ2-1, with D uncertain. CDR1 and CDR2 (germline): MNHNS, SASEGT. Trimming cost V 2 bases and J 9 bases, with 8 bases left between them. The CDR3 consists of 12 residues. The CDR3 region has the DNA TGTGCCAGCAGTGAATTGGCCGGTGAGCAGTTCTTC. This encodes CASSELAGEQFF.

This chain connects TRBV5-6 to TRBJ1-1; D uncertain. The germline V gene has CDR1 SGHDT and CDR2 YYEEEE. Trimming shortened V by 2 bases and J by 7 bases, and 6 bases separated the two germline ends. The CDR3 length is 11 residues. The CDR3 DNA follows: TGTGCCAGCAGCTTCGCAAATGAAGCTTTCTTT. Its translation is CASSFANEAFF.

The genes are TRBV2 and TRBJ2-3, with D possibly TRBD1 on 7 matching bases. The V end was cut by 8 bases, the J end by 1 base, with 13 bases between. The germline V gene encodes CDR1 SNHLY and CDR2 FYNNEI. CDR3 length: 14 amino acids. The CDR3 coding sequence is TGTGCCAGCGAGGGGGCTAGCGGCACAGATACGCAGTATTTT. Residues: CASEGASGTDTQYF.